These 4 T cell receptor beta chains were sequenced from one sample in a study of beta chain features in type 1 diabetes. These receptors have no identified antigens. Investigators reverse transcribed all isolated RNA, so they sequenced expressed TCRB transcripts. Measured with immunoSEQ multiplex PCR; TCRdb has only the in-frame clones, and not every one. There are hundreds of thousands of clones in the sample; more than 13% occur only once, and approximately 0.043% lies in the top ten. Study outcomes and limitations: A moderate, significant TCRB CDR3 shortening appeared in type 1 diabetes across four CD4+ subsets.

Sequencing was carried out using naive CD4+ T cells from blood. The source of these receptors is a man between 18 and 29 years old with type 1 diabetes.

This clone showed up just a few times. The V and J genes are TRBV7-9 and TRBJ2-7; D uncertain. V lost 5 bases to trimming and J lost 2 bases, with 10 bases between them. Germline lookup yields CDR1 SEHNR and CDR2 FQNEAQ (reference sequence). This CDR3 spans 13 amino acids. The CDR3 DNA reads TGTGCCAGCAGCCCCCTTACAGCCTACGAGCAGTACTTC. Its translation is CASSPLTAYEQYF.

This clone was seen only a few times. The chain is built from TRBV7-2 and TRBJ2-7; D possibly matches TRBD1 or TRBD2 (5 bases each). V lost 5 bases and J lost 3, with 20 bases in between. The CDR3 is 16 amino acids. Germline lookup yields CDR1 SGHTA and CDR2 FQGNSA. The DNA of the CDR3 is TGTGCCAGCAGCCCCGGGGCAAGGAGAGGGGTCTACGAGCAGTACTTC. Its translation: CASSPGARRGVYEQYF.

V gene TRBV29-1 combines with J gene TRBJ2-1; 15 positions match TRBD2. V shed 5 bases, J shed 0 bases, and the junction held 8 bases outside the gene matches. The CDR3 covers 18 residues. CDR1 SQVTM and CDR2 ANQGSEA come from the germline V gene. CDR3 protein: CSVKGLAGGPFSYNEQFF. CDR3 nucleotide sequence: TGCAGCGTTAAAGGACTAGCGGGAGGGCCTTTCTCCTACAATGAGCAGTTCTTC.

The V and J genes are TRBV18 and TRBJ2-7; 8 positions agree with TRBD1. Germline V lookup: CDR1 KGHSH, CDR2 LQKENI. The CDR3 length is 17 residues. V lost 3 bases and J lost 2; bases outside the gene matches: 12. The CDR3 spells CASSPPATGAGAYEQYF. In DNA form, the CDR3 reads TGTGCCAGCTCACCCCCCGCGACAGGGGCAGGGGCCTACGAGCAGTACTTC.